This is a list of T cell receptor beta chains from one sample in a study of T cell responses to AZD1222 COVID-19 vaccine. Sequencing was performed with immunoSEQ multiplex PCR; in TCRdb, only in-frame clones are kept and a portion is missing. In the table there are roughly 100,000 clones, 85% to 90% of which are singletons. This material consisted of peripheral blood, taken on day 0 of AZD1222 vaccination. These receptors were taken from an adult in good health. The CDR3 runs from the conserved cysteine through the conserved F or W.

v_gene,j_gene,CDR3aa
TRBV18,TRBJ1-6,CASSPGGQGNSPLHF
TRBV7-8,TRBJ2-7,CASKHQQGAGYEQYF
TRBV9,TRBJ2-5,CASSVDEGPQETQYF
TRBV2,TRBJ2-7,CASSGTGGIYEQYF
TRBV9,TRBJ1-4,CASSVEAPGKLFF
TRBV27,TRBJ2-5,CASSSNIKGETQYF
TRBV20-1,TRBJ2-7,CSATAGDEQYF
TRBV6-5,TRBJ1-5,CASKPWQGQPQHF
TRBV9,TRBJ2-3,CASSVGGDTQYF
TRBV7-2,TRBJ2-1,CASSSQRGRDWNEQFF
TRBV20-1,TRBJ2-3,CSAGGAFTQYF
TRBV3-1/TRBV3-2,TRBJ1-2,CASSHGDGEDYGYTF
TRBV11-2,TRBJ1-4,CASSSFGEATNEKLFF
TRBV5-4,TRBJ2-5,CASSLKGGGETQYF
TRBV20-1,TRBJ2-6,CSASRSSGANVLTF
TRBV11-2,TRBJ2-1,CASSLAGIGYYNEQFF
TRBV28,TRBJ2-5,CASSANRAGETQYF
TRBV6-2/TRBV6-3,TRBJ2-3,CASSGEADTQYF
TRBV4-3,TRBJ1-3,CASSHTITGAGNTIYF
TRBV11-3,TRBJ2-7,CASSPRIGVEQYF
TRBV27,TRBJ1-1,CASSSTGAGLNTEAFF
TRBV30,TRBJ1-2,CAWIRQGGDGYTF
TRBV7-2,TRBJ2-7,CASSATPTYEQYF
TRBV20-1,TRBJ1-1,CSAREGLGAFF
TRBV29-1,TRBJ2-7,CSAALHSSYEQYF
TRBV2,TRBJ1-1,CASSQTALRINTEAFF
TRBV30,TRBJ1-6,CAWTRDRSFNSPLHF
TRBV3-1/TRBV3-2,TRBJ1-1,CASSQGPGGTEAFF
TRBV12-5,TRBJ2-2,CASGLVLRILHENTGELFF
TRBV18,TRBJ1-1,CASSPPGRLTEAFF
TRBV7-2,TRBJ2-1,CASSLGGSGGYNEQFF
TRBV5-6,TRBJ1-1,CASSLRSGEAFF
TRBV28,TRBJ1-1,CASTLAGPTEAFF
TRBV28,TRBJ1-1,CASSFGDRVNIF
TRBV3-1/TRBV3-2,TRBJ2-5,CASRRGNGETQYF
TRBV7-9,TRBJ2-7,CASGDSHSYEQYF
TRBV4-3,TRBJ2-7,CASSAGTGGGYEQYF
TRBV10-3,TRBJ2-1,CAIRMTSGDNEQFF
TRBV14,TRBJ2-3,CASSLSGADTQYF
TRBV5-1,TRBJ1-3,CASSLAMDTFSGNTIYF
TRBV7-7,TRBJ2-7,CASSLSNRGSDEQYF
TRBV7-7,TRBJ2-5,CASSLGTGDLETQYF
TRBV3-1/TRBV3-2,TRBJ1-2,CASSQDERYGGYTF
TRBV6-5,TRBJ2-7,CASSKVHEQYF
TRBV7-9,TRBJ1-1,CASSLNRGDTEAFF
TRBV21-1,TRBJ2-5,CASSTRQGAIPPQETQYF
TRBV10-3,TRBJ1-2,CAISETWENLNYGYTF
TRBV29-1,TRBJ2-3,CSVTGLGTDTQYF
TRBV7-9,TRBJ1-1,CASSLLENTEAFF
TRBV2,TRBJ1-3,CASGQWKGNTIYF
TRBV30,TRBJ1-1,CASDRGRAEAFF